This T cell receptor beta chain appears in the sequencing data of a study of PD-L1 blockade in urothelial cancer. Germline V gives CDR1 SEHNR, CDR2 FQNEAQ (reference sequence). V lost 11 bases and J 6 bases, leaving 21 bases between the germline ends. This CDR3 region has 14 residues. Time point indicated: pretreatment peripheral blood. The authors spiked synthetic TCR analog templates into each PCR. Using immunoSEQ multiplex PCR, the repertoire was profiled, and TCRdb retains in-frame clones only, with some absent. The table has about 33,000 clones, about 87% seen once. The chain couples TRBV7-9 to TRBJ2-3; D is perhaps TRBD2 (6 bases). The TCR comes from a man between 60 and 75 years old with urothelial cancer. This specimen consisted of PBMCs, obtained around atezolizumab (anti-PD-L1) treatment. The CDR3 sequence is CASSVAEAGDTQYF. The DNA of the CDR3 is TGTGCCTCCAGTGTGGCGGAGGCGGGGGATACGCAGTATTTT.